The entry that follows covers one T cell receptor (beta chain) sequence. Method: immunoSEQ multiplex PCR; TCRdb's copy keeps in-frame clones and lacks some. The table shows approximately 54,000 clones, with 85% to 95% occurring only once. These data are taken from a study of blood T cell repertoires in COVID-19. Turning to the study itself: From T cells, B-cell-depleted T cells, or PBMCs came the material, which was cDNA or gDNA.

The CDR3 loop spans 15 amino acids. The germline V gene encodes CDR1 SEHNR and CDR2 FQNEAQ (reference sequence). Germline trimming cut 0 bases from V and 12 bases from J; bases unmatched to any gene: 9. Specimen: peripheral blood. The chain has TRBV7-9 and TRBJ2-1; 9 positions agree with TRBD2. The clonotype comes from a man aged 45-65 years with acute or convalescent COVID-19. The CDR3 nucleotides read TGTGCCAGCAGCTTAGCGGTGGGTACTAGCGGGCCGCAGTTCTTC. It yields the protein CASSLAVGTSGPQFF.